Below, 2 T cell receptor beta chains from the same sample are listed, as sequenced in a study of identical twins. TCRdb analysed the 5' RACE reads with MiXCR anew, one entry per CDR3 protein. The table has 1.5 million to 2 million distinct CDR3 sequences, around 33% seen once. The sequenced sample was cord blood. These TCRs come from a newborn girl in good health.

This clonotype was counted a few times. The chain has TRBV10-3 and TRBJ2-1, with 12 nucleotides matching TRBD2. Germline loops: CDR1 ENHRY, CDR2 SYGVKD. J gave up 7 bases and V 0 bases, and 4 bases lay outside the gene matches. The CDR3 contains 16 residues. CDR3 protein: CAISESDLAGGNEQFF. DNA of the CDR3: TGTGCCATCAGTGAGTCGGATCTAGCGGGGGGGAATGAGCAGTTCTTC.

This chain joins TRBV10-3 and TRBJ1-1; D is ambiguous. Germline CDR1 and CDR2: ENHRY and SYGVKD. The CDR3 sequence is 14 residues long. Between the trimmed V and J ends, which lost 1 base and 4 bases, there was a span of 10 bases. CDR3 protein: CAISEYGEVTEAFF. The CDR3 nucleotides are TGTGCCATCAGTGAGTACGGGGAGGTCACTGAAGCTTTCTTT.